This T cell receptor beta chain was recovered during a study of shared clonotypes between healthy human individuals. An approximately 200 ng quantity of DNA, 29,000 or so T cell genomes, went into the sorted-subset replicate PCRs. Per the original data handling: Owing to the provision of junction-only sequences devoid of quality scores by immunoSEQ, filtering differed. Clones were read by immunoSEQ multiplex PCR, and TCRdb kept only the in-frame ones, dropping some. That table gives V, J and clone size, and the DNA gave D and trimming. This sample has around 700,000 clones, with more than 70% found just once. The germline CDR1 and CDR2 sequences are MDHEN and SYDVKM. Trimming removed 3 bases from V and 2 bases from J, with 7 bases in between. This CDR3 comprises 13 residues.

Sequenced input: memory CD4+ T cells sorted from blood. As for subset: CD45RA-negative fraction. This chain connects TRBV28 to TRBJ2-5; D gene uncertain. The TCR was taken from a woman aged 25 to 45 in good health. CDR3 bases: TGTGCCAGCAGTTTTATGGCTCAAGAGACCCAGTACTTC. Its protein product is CASSFMAQETQYF.